This T cell receptor (beta chain) was found in a study of cytomegalovirus exposure and HLA in healthy donors. Findings of the study overall: TCR beta V- and J-gene trimming, according to a later analysis, was linked to a missense DCLRE1C variant. TCR beta chains numbering 164 were designated cytomegalovirus-associated. DRB1 showed the most TCR associations and HLA-C the fewest in a later analysis, as rates varied by HLA locus.

With 60 Vbeta and 13 Jbeta primers, the PCR was carried out. The authors' processing: Unique TCR beta chains totaled some 88 million in a later count, with roughly 10 million of them shared. Using immunoSEQ multiplex PCR, the repertoire was profiled, and TCRdb retains in-frame clones only, with some absent. The V and J calls and clone size were taken over from that table, and D and trimming were inferred from the DNA. This repertoire shows over 200,000 clones, 82% found once; its top ten account for roughly 6%. The CDR3 length is 15 residues. From germline, CDR1 is MNHNY and CDR2 SVGAGI (reference sequence). The V and J ends lost 5 bases and 5 bases respectively, with 15 bases between them. Notes on this clone: Its antigen is still unknown.

This receptor was obtained from a man aged 35 to 55 in good health and CMV-seropositive. The sample taken for sequencing was PBMCs. The genes are TRBV6-6 and TRBJ1-4; D unclear. The CDR3 DNA sequence: TGTGCCAGCAGTATCCACAGAGCTATAAATGAAAAACTGTTTTTT. Protein product: CASSIHRAINEKLFF.